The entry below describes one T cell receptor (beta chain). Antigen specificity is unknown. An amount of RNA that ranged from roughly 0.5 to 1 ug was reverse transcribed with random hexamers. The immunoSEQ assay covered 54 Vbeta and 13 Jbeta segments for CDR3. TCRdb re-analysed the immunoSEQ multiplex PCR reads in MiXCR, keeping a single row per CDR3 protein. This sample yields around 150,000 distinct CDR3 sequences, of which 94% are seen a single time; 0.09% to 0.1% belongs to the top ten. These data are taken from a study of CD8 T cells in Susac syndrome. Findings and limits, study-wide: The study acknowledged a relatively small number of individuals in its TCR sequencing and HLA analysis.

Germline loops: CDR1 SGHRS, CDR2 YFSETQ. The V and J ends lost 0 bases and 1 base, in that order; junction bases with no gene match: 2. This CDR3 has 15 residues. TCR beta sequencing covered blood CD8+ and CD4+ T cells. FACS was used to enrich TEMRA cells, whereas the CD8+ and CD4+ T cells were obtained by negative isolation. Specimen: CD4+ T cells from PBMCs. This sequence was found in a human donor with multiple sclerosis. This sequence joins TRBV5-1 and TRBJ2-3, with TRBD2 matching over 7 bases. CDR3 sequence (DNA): TGCGCCAGCAGCTTGGATGGGAGGGGCACAGATACGCAGTATTTT. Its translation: CASSLDGRGTDTQYF.